This TCR beta chain comes out of a study of radiotherapy plus CTLA-4 blockade in lung cancer. About the research overall: Disease control was present in more than 25% of patients, and objective responses in 18%.

Study results and limitations: Strongest reported response predictors: early blood clone changes and post-radiation interferon-beta. The study found tumor-derived TCR clones expanded in blood after radiotherapy plus ipilimumab.

Alongside CTLA-4 blockade with ipilimumab, patients with chemo-refractory metastatic non-small-cell lung cancer received focal radiation. TCRdb's table, derived via immunoSEQ multiplex PCR, lists solely in-frame clones and lacks some. The sample comprises about 73,000 clones, around nine tenths of which are singletons, and 35% to 45% rests with the top ten. As concerns this clone: No antigen is known for it. Mismatch with germline at one junction end may stem from a read error.

The sample consisted of peripheral blood, taken from a patient treated with radiotherapy plus ipilimumab. The source of this sequence is a human donor with non-small cell lung cancer that progressed on radiotherapy plus ipilimumab.

The CDR3 region has the DNA TGTGCCAGCAGCTACTCCCCCGGGACTACCTACGAGCAGTACTTC. Translating it yields CASSYSPGTTYEQYF. This chain connects TRBV6-5 to TRBJ2-7, with 7 bases lining up with TRBD2. The CDR3 consists of 15 residues. CDR1 and CDR2 from the germline V gene are MNHEY and SVGAGI.